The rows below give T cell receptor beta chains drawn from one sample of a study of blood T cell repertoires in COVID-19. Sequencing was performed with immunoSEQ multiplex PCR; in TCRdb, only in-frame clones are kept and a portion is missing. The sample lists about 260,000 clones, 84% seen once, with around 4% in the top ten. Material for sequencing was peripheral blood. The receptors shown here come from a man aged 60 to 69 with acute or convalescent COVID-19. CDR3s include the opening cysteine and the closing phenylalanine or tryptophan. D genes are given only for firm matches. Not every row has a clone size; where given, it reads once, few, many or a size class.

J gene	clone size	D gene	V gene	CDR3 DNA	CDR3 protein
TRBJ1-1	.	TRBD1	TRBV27	TGTGCCAGCAGATTACAGGGGGCCAACACTGAAGCTTTCTTT	CASRLQGANTEAFF
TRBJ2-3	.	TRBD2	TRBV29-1	TGCAGCGTTGCCCCGACTAGCGGTAGCACAGATACGCAGTATTTT	CSVAPTSGSTDTQYF
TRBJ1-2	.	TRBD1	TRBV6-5	TGTGCCAGCAGTTATCCTGGGACAGGCTTCGATGGCTACACCTTC	CASSYPGTGFDGYTF
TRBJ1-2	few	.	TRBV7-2	TGTGCCAGCTCGCCTTACATAAACTATGGCTACACCTTC	CASSPYINYGYTF
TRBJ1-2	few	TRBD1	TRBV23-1	TGCGCCAGCAGCCCTTCGGCAGGGGGCTGTGGCTACACCTTC	CASSPSAGGCGYTF
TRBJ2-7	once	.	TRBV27	TGTGCCAGCAGTTTAGGACAGACTCCCTACGAGCAGTACTTC	CASSLGQTPYEQYF
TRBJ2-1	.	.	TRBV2	TGTGCCAGCAAGGGGTTCTATGAGCAGTTCTTC	CASKGFYEQFF
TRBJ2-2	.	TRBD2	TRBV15	TGTGCCACCAGCAGACCTGCAGGGGGGGGACTAGCGGGACCTAACACCGGGGAGCTGTTTTTT	CATSRPAGGGLAGPNTGELFF
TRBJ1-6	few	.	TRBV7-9	TGTGCCAGCAGCCCCCCGGGATCCTGGCCCGGGTCGGCCCTCCACTTT	CASSPPGSWPGSALHF
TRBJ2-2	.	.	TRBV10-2	TGCGCCAGCAGTGAACAGGGTTTCACCGGGGAGCTGTTTTTT	CASSEQGFTGELFF
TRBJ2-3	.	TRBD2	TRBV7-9	TGTGCCAGCAGCTCCGGGATAGCGGGGCGCACAGATACGCAGTATTTT	CASSSGIAGRTDTQYF
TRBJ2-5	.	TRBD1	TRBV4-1	TGCGCCAGCAGCTTGGTAGGGGGACAGGAGACCCAGTACTTC	CASSLVGGQETQYF
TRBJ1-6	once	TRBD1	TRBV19	TGTGCCAGTAGTCCCCGACAGGGGCCACCCCTCCACTTT	CASSPRQGPPLHF
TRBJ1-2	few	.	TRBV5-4	TGTGCCAGCAGCTTGGACAGGAACTATGGCTACACCTTC	CASSLDRNYGYTF
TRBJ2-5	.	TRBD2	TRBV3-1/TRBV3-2	TGTGCCAGCGTTCGAAGCGGGGGGTCGGGGGAGACCCAGTACTTC	CASVRSGGSGETQYF
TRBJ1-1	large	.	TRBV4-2	TGTGCCAGCAGCCAAGGCGGCGAGAACACTGAAGCTTTCTTT	CASSQGGENTEAFF
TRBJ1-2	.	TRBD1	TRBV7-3	TGTGCCAGCAGCCCAGGGGGACAATCCCGGAACTATGGCTACACCTTC	CASSPGGQSRNYGYTF
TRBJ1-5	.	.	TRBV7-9	TGTGCCAGCAGTCCCGGCGGGGGCAGGGGCGGCAATCAGCCCCAGCATTTT	CASSPGGGRGGNQPQHF
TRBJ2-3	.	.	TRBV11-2	TGTGCCAGCAGCCCTGAGGGGGTACCCCACGAAACGCAGTATTTT	CASSPEGVPHETQYF
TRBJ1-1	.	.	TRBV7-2	TGTGCCAGCAGCTCCCCCCGGAACACTGAAGCTTTCTTT	CASSSPRNTEAFF
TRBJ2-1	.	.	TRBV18	TGTGCCAGCTCACCACCTTACAGGAGCTCCTACAATGAGCAGTTCTTC	CASSPPYRSSYNEQFF
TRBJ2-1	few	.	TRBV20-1	TGCAGTGCTAGCAACAATGAGCAGTTCTTC	CSASNNEQFF
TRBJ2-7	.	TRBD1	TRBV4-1	TGCGCCAGCAGCCACCTACAGGGGGGATCCTACGAGCAGTACTTC	CASSHLQGGSYEQYF
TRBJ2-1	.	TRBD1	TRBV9	TGTGCCAGCAGCGTCACAGGGACAGGGTTTAGCAATGAGCAGTTCTTC	CASSVTGTGFSNEQFF
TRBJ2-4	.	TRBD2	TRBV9	TGTGCCAGCAGCGTAGACGGTTCTAGCGGGTCTAAAAACATTCAGTACTTC	CASSVDGSSGSKNIQYF
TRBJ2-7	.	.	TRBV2	TGTGCCAGCACCAGGCTTTCCTACGAGCAGTACTTC	CASTRLSYEQYF
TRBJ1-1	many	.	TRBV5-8	TGTGCCAGCAGCCTGGGGGTGAGGGAGTATTATACTGAAGCTTTCTTT	CASSLGVREYYTEAFF
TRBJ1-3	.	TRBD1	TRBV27	TGTGCCAGCAGTGCCCAGGGGGCGCGGAACACCATATATTTT	CASSAQGARNTIYF
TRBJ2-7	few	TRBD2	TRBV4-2	TGTGCCAGCAGCCAAGATTATAGTACTAGCGGGGGGAGGGTCGAGCAGTACTTC	CASSQDYSTSGGRVEQYF
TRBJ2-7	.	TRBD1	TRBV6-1	TGTGCCACAGTAGGACAGGGAGCCTACGAGCAGTACTTC	CATVGQGAYEQYF
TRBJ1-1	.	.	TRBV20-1	TGCAGTGCTAGTCAGGGAGGGGTTAGCACTGAAGCTTTCTTT	CSASQGGVSTEAFF
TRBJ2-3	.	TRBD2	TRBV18	TGTGCCAGCTCCGCCTATAGCGGGTACACAGATACGCAGTATTTT	CASSAYSGYTDTQYF
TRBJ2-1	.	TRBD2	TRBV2	TGTGCCAGCAGTGAAGGACTAGCGGGAGACGCACTCCAGTTCTTC	CASSEGLAGDALQFF
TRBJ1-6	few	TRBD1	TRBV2	TGTGCCAGCACTGGGACAGTAAACTCCTATAATTCACCCCTCCACTTT	CASTGTVNSYNSPLHF
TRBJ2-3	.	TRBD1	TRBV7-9	TGTGCCAGCAGCTCCTCAGGGGGAGATACGCAGTATTTT	CASSSSGGDTQYF
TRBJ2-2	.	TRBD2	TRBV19	TGTGCCAGTAGAAAGGAACTAGCGGTCACCGGGGAGCTGTTTTTT	CASRKELAVTGELFF
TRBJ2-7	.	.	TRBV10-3	TGTGCCATCAGTGAGTCGACAGGACCCTACGAGCAGTACTTC	CAISESTGPYEQYF
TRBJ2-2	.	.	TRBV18	TGTGCCAGCTCACCTAGGCTAGCAGAATCCGGGGAGCTGTTTTTT	CASSPRLAESGELFF
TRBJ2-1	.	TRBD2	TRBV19	TGTGCCAGCCGAAGGACTAGCGGGAGCTCCTACAATGAGCAGTTCTTC	CASRRTSGSSYNEQFF
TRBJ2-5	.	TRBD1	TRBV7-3	TGTGCCAGCAGCTTAATAGGGGGCGCGGAGACCCAGTACTTC	CASSLIGGAETQYF
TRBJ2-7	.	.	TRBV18	TGTGCCAGCTCACCGGGGGACTCCCCCTTGAGTGAGCAGTACTTC	CASSPGDSPLSEQYF
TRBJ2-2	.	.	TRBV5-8	TGTGCCAGCAGCACGCACGGGTGGCGGGAGCTGTTTTTT	CASSTHGWRELFF
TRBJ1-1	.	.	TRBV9	TGTGCCAGCAGTAGGGGTGTTAAGGACACTGAAGCTTTCTTT	CASSRGVKDTEAFF
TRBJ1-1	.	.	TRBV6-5	TGTGCCAGCAGATACTCCCTGTCCCCAGCTTTCTTT	CASRYSLSPAFF
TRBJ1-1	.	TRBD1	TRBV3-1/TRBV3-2	TGTGCCAGCAGCCAACGACAGGGGGCCTCTGAAGCTTTCTTT	CASSQRQGASEAFF
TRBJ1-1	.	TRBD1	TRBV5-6	TGTGCCAGCAGCTGGGGGACAGTTGAAGCTTTCTTT	CASSWGTVEAFF
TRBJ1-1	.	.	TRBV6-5	TGTGCCAGCAGTTCAGACGGGGAGGGGTGGGACACTGAAGCTTTCTTT	CASSSDGEGWDTEAFF
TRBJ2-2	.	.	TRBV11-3	TGTGCCAGCAGAACGGGACATAGCACCGGGGAGCTGTTTTTT	CASRTGHSTGELFF
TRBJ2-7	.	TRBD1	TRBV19	TGTGCCAGTAAAGAGGGACAGGGTTTTTACGAGCAGTACTTC	CASKEGQGFYEQYF